The present T cell receptor (beta chain) was sequenced within a study of blood T cells in healthy people across ages. It was with a sample-barcoded 5' primer and a J-beta primer mix that a second PCR of about 7 to 12 cycles was run. A template-switch adaptor that had 12 random nucleotides put a tag on each cDNA molecule. TCRdb redid the calling of the 5' RACE reads with MiXCR, one entry per CDR3 protein. The data show 1,800,000 or so distinct CDR3 sequences, 39% seen once. The CDR3 is made up of 13 amino acids. Per the germline V gene, CDR1 is MNHEY and CDR2 is SMNVEV (reference sequence). V lost 5 bases to trimming and J lost 3 bases, with 11 bases between them.

The V call is TRBV27, the J call TRBJ2-7, with unresolved D. This sequence was found in a human donor in good health. The sample was blood. In nucleotides, the CDR3 is TGTGCCAGCAGTCCGGTAGCTTTCTACGAGCAGTACTTC. This sequence encodes CASSPVAFYEQYF.